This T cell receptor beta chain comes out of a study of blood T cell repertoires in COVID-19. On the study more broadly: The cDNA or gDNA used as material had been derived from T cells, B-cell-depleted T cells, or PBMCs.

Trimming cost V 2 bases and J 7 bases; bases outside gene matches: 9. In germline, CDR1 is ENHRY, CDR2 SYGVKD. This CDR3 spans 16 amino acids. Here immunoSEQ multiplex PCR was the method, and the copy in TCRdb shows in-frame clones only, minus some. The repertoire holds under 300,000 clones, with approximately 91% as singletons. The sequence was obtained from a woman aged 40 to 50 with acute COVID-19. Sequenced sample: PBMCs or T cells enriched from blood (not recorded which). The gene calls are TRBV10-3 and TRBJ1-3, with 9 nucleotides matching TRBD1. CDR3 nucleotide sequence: TGTGCCATCAGTGAGGCGGGACAGGGCCATTGGAACACCATATATTTT. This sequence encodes CAISEAGQGHWNTIYF.